These 6 T cell receptor beta chains were all obtained from the same sample, sequenced in a study of shared clonotypes between healthy human individuals. Profiled with immunoSEQ multiplex PCR; TCRdb holds only in-frame clones, not every one. Among around 480,000 clones, almost 80% were seen once, and the ten largest hold around 12%. Input material: PBMCs. These receptors were collected from a woman between 35 and 50 years old in good health. Some clones in this sample may be carry-over from other donors' samples.

Remarks on this clone: The same CDR3 arises from other DNA sequences in this sample as well. The rearrangement joins TRBV18 to TRBJ2-7, with D perhaps matching TRBD1 (5 bases). Germline assignment: CDR1 KGHSH and CDR2 LQKENI. This CDR3 is built from 14 residues. Trimming took off 0 bases at V and 4 bases at J, with 10 bases between the two ends. The DNA for the CDR3 is TGTGCCAGCTCACCACCGGGGCTACCTTACGAGCAGTACTTC. Encoded protein: CASSPPGLPYEQYF.

This rearrangement joins TRBV7-9 to TRBJ2-7; 10 bases align to TRBD2. The CDR3 sequence is 12 residues long. Losses at the gene ends were 4 bases for V and 6 bases for J; bases not matched to a gene: 0. Germline-derived CDR1 and CDR2 are SEHNR and FQNEAQ (reference sequence). The CDR3 loop reads CASSWTSGEQYF. As DNA, the CDR3 is TGTGCCAGCAGCTGGACTAGCGGCGAGCAGTACTTC. Full variable domain (missing parts from reference TRBV7-9 and TRBJ2-7): DTGVSQNPRHKITKRGQNVTFRCDPISEHNRLYWYRQTLGQGPEFLTYFQNEAQLEKSRLLSDRFSAERPKGSFSTLEIQRTEQGDSAMYLCASSWTSGEQYFGPGTRLTVT.

The chain has TRBV10-3 and TRBJ1-2; TRBD1 agrees at 11 bases. The CDR3 has 15 amino acids. V gave up 6 bases and J gave up 4 bases; unmatched junction bases: 7. Germline-derived CDR1 and CDR2 are ENHRY and SYGVKD. The CDR3 nucleotides are TGTGCCATCAGATCCGGGACAGGGGGGACCTATGGCTACACCTTC. This gives the protein CAIRSGTGGTYGYTF.

The rearrangement uses TRBV6-5 and TRBJ2-7; the D gene is possibly TRBD2 (5 bases). This CDR3 contains 13 residues. Germline assignment: CDR1 MNHEY and CDR2 SVGAGI. V gave up 6 bases and J gave up 7 bases, with 16 bases separating them. CDR3 loop: CASSQLVGGEQYF. CDR3 in DNA: TGTGCCAGCAGCCAACTGGTGGGCGGGGAGCAGTACTTC.

The chain has TRBV15 and TRBJ1-5; 8 bases align to TRBD1. The germline V gene has CDR1 LNHNV and CDR2 YYDKDF (reference sequence). The CDR3 is made up of 15 amino acids. V gave up 2 bases and J gave up 4 bases; unmatched junction bases: 4. CDR3 DNA: TGTGCCACCAGCAGACAGGGGGCGTATAATCAGCCCCAGCATTTT. It codes for CATSRQGAYNQPQHF. The complete variable domain, with remaining parts taken from reference TRBV15 and TRBJ1-5, reads DAMVIQNPRYQVTQFGKPVTLSCSQTLNHNVMYWYQQKSSQAPKLLFHYYDKDFNNEADTPDNFQSRRPNTSFCFLDIRSPGLGDTAMYLCATSRQGAYNQPQHFGDGTRLSIL.

This chain connects TRBV7-2 to TRBJ1-2; D gene unclear. V was clipped by 5 bases and J by 5 bases, with 15 bases between them. This CDR3 is built from 14 residues. Looked up from germline, CDR1 is SGHTA and CDR2 is FQGNSA. The CDR3 DNA reads TGTGCCAGCAGCCCGTTGGAATCCGGTTATGGCTACACCTTC. Amino acids: CASSPLESGYGYTF.